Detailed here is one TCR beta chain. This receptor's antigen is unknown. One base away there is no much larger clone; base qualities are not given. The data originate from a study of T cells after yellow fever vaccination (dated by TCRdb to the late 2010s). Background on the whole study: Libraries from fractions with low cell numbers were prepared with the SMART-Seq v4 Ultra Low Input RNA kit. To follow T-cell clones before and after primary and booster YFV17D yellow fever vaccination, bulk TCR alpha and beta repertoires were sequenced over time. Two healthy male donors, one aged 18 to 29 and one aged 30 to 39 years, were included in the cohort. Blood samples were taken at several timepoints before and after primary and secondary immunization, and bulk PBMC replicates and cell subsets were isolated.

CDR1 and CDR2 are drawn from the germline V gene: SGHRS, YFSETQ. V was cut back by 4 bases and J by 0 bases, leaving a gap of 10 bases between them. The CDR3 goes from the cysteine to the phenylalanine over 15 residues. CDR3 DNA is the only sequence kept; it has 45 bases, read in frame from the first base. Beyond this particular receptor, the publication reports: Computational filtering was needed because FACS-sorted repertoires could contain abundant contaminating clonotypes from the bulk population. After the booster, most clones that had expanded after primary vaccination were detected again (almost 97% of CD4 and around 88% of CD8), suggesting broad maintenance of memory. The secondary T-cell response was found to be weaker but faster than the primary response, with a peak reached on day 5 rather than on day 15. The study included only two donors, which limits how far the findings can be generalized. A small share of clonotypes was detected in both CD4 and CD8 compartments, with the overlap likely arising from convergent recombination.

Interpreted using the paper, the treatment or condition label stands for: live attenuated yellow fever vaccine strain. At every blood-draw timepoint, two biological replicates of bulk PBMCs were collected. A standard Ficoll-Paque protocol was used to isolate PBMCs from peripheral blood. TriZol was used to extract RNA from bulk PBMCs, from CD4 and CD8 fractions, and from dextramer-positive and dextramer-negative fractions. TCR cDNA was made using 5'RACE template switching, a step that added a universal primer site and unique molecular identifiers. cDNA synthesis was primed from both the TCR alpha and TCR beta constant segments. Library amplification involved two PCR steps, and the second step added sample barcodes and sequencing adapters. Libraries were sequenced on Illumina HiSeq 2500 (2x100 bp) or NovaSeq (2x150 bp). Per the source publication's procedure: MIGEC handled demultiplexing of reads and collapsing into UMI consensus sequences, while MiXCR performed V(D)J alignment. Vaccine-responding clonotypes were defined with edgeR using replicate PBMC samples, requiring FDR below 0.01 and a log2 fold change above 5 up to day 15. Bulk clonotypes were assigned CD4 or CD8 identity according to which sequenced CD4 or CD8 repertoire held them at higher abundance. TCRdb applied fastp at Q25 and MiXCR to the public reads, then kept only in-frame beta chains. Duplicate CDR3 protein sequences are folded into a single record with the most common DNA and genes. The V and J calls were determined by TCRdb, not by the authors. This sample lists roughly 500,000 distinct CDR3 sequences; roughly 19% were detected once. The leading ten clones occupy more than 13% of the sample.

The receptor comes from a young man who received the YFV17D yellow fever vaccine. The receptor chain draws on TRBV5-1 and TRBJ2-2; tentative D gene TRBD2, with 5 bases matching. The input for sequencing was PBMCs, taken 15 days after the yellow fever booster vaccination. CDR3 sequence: CASSREPPNTGELFF. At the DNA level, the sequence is TGCGCCAGCAGCAGGGAGCCACCGAACACCGGGGAGCTGTTTTTT.